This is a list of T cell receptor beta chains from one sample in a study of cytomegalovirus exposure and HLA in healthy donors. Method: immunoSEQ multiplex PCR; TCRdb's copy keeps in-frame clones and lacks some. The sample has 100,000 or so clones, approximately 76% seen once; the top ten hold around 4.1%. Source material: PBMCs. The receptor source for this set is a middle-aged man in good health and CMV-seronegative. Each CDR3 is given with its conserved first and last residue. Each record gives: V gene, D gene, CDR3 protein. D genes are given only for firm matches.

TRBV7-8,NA,CASTLGAFNYGYTF
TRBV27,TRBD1,CASSPGQGFQETQYF
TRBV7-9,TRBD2,CASRRLAGGGTDTQYF
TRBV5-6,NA,CASSSTFSASSGNTIYF
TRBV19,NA,CASSIGGASNQPQHF
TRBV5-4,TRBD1,CASSFEGGRMNTEAFF
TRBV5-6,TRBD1,CASSRDRVPSYYEQYF
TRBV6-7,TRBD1,CASSPQTGGRADTQYF
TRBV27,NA,CASSLDWKETQYF
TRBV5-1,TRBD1,CASSSDRAPRTEAFF
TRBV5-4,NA,CASSLGPGSSSLEQYF
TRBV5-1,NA,CASSLEGGRSTDTQYF
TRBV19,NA,CASSATVPTEAFF
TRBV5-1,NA,CASSLQETSTGYTF
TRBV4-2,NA,CASSRVNSNQPQHF
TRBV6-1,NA,CASSDPIGGGQPQHF
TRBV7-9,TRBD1,CASSQRTGPEKLFF
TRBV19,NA,CATEGDEAFF
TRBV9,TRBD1,CASSNQQGAKNSPLHF
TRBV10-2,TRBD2,CASSASTSGAYNEQFF
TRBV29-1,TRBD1,CSVGTGENTEAFF
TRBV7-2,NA,CASSLTRTVSGANVLTF
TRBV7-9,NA,CASSQPGSPLHF
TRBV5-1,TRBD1,CASRPGQGNQPQHF
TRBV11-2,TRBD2,CASSLDSGGAGEQFF
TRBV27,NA,CASSSLTGPRAFF
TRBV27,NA,CASSLAGDGMNTEAFF
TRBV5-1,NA,CASSFSGTSTDTQYF
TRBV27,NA,CASSRVGTRESGNYGYTF
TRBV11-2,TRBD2,CASSPILAGGHADTQYF
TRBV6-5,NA,CASSTDRHSYEQYF
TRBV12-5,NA,CASGKEDWTYGYTF
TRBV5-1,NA,CASSLGGQGRGEAFF
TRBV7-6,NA,CASSSQSAGPGIIQYF
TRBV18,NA,CASSPPQGITNEQFF
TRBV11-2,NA,CASSGQRGVYGYTF
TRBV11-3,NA,CASSDSRADTQYF
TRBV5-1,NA,CASSLGQINNSPLHF
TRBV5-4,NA,CASSPGRETAYEQYF
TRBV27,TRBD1,CASTSAPKGTAAETQYF
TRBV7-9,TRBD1,CASSFTGTGDYSPLHF
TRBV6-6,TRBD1,CASSRQGLSGNTIYF
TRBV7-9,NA,CASSLPGHPNTEAFF
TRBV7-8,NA,CASSFRDGGRPHTSYNEQFF
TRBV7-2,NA,CASSGRTGTTNEKLFF